This TCR beta chain appears in the sequencing data of a study of tumor-infiltrating lymphocytes in primary liver carcinoma. A single count supports this clonotype. Synthesis of TCR beta cDNA was carried out from 450 to 500 ng total RNA with a constant-region primer. Amplification in three nested multiplex PCR rounds with slightly modified ARM-PCR gave rise to TCR beta libraries. In the first two PCR rounds, TRBV1-TRBV30 forward primers were paired with a C-beta reverse primer, and each round lasted about 10 cycles. One entry per CDR3 protein, called by TCRdb with MiXCR from the multiplex PCR reads. Among approximately 190,000 distinct CDR3 sequences listed, approximately 86% were seen once. The CDR3 length is 15 residues. The germline CDR1 and CDR2 sequences are LGHNA and YNFKEQ. RNA and DNA were co-extracted from approximately 20-30 mg of unsorted bulk tissue. The patients, who had chronic HBV infection, were treatment-naive (untreated). Every tumor yielded five separate sampled regions.

This chain joins TRBV4-2 and TRBJ2-3, with TRBD1 identical over 8 bases. The receptor was isolated from a man aged 40-49 years with primary liver carcinoma and hepatitis B virus infection. Sequenced material: tumor tissue from primary liver carcinoma. The CDR3 DNA sequence: TGTGTCTGCAGCCAAGGACAGGGTGCGGCAGATACGCAGTATTTT. It yields the protein CVCSQGQGAADTQYF.